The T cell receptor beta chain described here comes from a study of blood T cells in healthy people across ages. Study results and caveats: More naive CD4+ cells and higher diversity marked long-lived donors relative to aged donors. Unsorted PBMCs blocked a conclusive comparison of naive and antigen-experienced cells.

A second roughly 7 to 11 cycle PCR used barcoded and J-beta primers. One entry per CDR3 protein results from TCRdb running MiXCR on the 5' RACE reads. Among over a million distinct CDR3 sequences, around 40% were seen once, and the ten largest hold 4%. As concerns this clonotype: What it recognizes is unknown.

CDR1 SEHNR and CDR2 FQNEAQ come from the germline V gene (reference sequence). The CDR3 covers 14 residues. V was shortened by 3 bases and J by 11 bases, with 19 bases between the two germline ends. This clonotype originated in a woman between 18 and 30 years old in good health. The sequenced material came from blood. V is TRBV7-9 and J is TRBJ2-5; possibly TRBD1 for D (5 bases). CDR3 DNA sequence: TGTGCCAGCAGCTTGGTCCAGGGTGGCCAGGAGCAGTACTTC. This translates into CASSLVQGGQEQYF.